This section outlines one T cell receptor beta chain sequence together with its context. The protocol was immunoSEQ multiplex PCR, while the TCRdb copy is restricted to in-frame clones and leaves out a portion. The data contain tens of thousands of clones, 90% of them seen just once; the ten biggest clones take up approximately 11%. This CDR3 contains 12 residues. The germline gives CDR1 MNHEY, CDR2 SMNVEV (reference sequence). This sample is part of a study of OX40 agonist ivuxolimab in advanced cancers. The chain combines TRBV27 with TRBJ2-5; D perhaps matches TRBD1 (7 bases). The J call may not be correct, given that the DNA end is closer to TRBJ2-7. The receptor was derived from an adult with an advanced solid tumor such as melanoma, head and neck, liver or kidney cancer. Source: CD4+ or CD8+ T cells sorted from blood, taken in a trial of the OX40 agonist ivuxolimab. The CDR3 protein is CASSQGGNEQYF. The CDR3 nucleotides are TGTGCCAGCAGCCAGGGGGGCAACGAGCAGTACTTC.